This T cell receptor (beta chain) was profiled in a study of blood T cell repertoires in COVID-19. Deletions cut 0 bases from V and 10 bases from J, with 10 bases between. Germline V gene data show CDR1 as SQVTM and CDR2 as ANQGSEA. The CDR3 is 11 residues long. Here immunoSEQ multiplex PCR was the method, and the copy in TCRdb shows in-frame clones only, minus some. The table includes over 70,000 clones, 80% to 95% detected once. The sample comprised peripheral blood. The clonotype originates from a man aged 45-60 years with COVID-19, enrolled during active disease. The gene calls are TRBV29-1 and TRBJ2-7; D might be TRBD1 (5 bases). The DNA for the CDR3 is TGCAGCGTTGAAGATCTTACAGGACAGTACGTC. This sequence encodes CSVEDLTGQYV.